This TCR beta chain is drawn from a study of control samples from healthy donors and cancer patients. Germline V CDR1 and CDR2: LGHDT, YNNKEL (reference sequence). J lost 4 bases, V lost 1 base, and 2 bases had no gene match. The CDR3 has 17 amino acids. Assay: immunoSEQ multiplex PCR; the TCRdb copy retains only in-frame clones and omits some. The sample yields about 77,000 clones, around 92% seen once. V gene TRBV3-1 (or the pseudogene TRBV3-2) combines with J gene TRBJ2-1; 15 nucleotides align to TRBD2. The specimen was blood. This receptor was taken from a woman aged 60-75 years in good health. CDR3 protein: CASSQGTSGRAYNEQFF. Here the CDR3 DNA reads TGTGCCAGCAGCCAAGGGACTAGCGGGAGGGCTTACAATGAGCAGTTCTTC.